The T cell receptor (beta chain) described here comes from a study of T cells in Graves' hyperthyroidism and ophthalmopathy. Study conclusions and caveats: Blood held most thyroid clonotypes expanded above 0.001 frequency. Ophthalmopathy and stable hyperthyroidism were separated by a 13 V-J model.

Amplification targeted TCR beta CDR3 regions from RNA transcripts. TCR CDR3 regions were first amplified by RT-PCR with HTBI primers. MiXCR, applied by TCRdb to the multiplex PCR reads, yields one record per CDR3 protein. Of about 520,000 distinct CDR3 sequences in the sample, roughly 24% are singletons; the top ten hold 11%. This clonotype has a count of ten or more. What it recognizes is unknown. This CDR3 has 11 amino acids. Germline V CDR1 and CDR2: DFQATT, SNEGSKA (reference sequence). It was uncontrolled infection, other autoimmune disease, pregnancy or lactation that excluded patients. The clonotype comes from a woman younger than 45 with Graves' ophthalmopathy. The chain combines TRBV20-1 with TRBJ1-2; D unresolved. The specimen sequenced was blood. The DNA for the CDR3 is TGCAGCCCCCCATCGGTCTATGGCTACACCTTC. Its protein is CSPPSVYGYTF.